These 29 T cell receptor beta chains share one sample of origin, sequenced in a study of blood T cell repertoires in COVID-19. Data came from immunoSEQ multiplex PCR; TCRdb stores just in-frame clones and leaves some out. The sample lists 150,000 to 200,000 clones, about four fifths occurring once. Input material: peripheral blood. The receptors were sampled from a woman aged 80 or older with COVID-19, enrolled during active disease.

The rearrangement joins TRBV2 to TRBJ1-2; D call uncertain. CDR1 is SNHLY and CDR2 is FYNNEI in the germline V gene. V shed 7 bases and J shed 8 bases, with 14 bases lying between them. This CDR3 is built from 12 residues. This chain's CDR3 is CASILPPRGYTF. The CDR3 bases are TGTGCCAGCATCCTACCACCCCGGGGCTACACCTTC.

This clone showed up just a few times. This chain joins TRBV5-4 and TRBJ2-2, with no clear D. Germline values: CDR1 SGHNT, CDR2 YYREEE (reference sequence). V was clipped by 1 base and J by 0 bases, with 10 bases between them. CDR3 length: 16 amino acids. The CDR3 DNA reads as TGTGCCAGCAGCTTGAACGCAGGCCCGAACACCGGGGAGCTGTTTTTT. It translates to CASSLNAGPNTGELFF.

The CDR3 DNA sequence: TGTGCCAGCAGTTTCCAGGGAAACACTGAAGCTTTCTTT. It specifies CASSFQGNTEAFF. The chain carries TRBV12-3 or TRBV12-4 and TRBJ1-1; perhaps TRBD1 as D (5 bases). The ends were cut back, 3 bases at V and 2 bases at J, with 7 bases in the middle. The CDR3 runs 13 residues.

On this clone itself: The sample carries other DNA sequences with the same CDR3. The J gene is TRBJ1-2, the V gene TRBV29-1, with D possibly matching TRBD1 (5 bases). Between the trimmed V and J ends, which lost 4 bases and 4 bases, there was a span of 13 bases. The V gene's germline CDR1 is SQVTM and CDR2 ANQGSEA. This CDR3 contains 13 residues. The CDR3 DNA follows: TGCAGCGTTGCGGGGGGGGGAGGCTATGGCTACACCTTC. This encodes CSVAGGGGYGYTF.

This clone was detected only once. The chain recombines TRBV7-9 with TRBJ2-3; a possible D gene is TRBD2 (6 bases). Trimming pared 4 bases from V and 1 base from J, leaving 15 bases between. In germline, CDR1 is SEHNR, CDR2 FQNEAQ (reference sequence). There are 16 residues in the CDR3. The CDR3 DNA reads TGTGCCAGCAGCTCCCGACTAGGATCTGGCACAGATACGCAGTATTTT. Translation: CASSSRLGSGTDTQYF.

The chain combines TRBV5-1 with TRBJ1-3; tentatively, D is TRBD1 (6 bases). The CDR3 contains 16 residues. Trimming left V 4 bases short and J 2 bases short, with 16 bases between. Germline CDR1 reads SGHRS; CDR2 reads YFSETQ. CDR3 protein: CASSLDPTGPGNTIYF. The CDR3 DNA reads TGCGCCAGCAGCCTAGACCCTACAGGGCCTGGAAACACCATATATTTT.

The gene calls are TRBV4-1 and TRBJ1-2; D gene uncertain. The V and J ends lost 2 bases and 5 bases respectively, with 15 bases between them. Germline loops: CDR1 MGHRA, CDR2 YSYEKL. The CDR3 contains 15 residues. The CDR3 DNA reads as TGCGCCAGCAGCCAACCCGCTGTGCGGGCTTATGGCTACACCTTC. Protein product: CASSQPAVRAYGYTF.

This sequence joins TRBV7-9 and TRBJ2-7; D gene uncertain. The CDR3 extends over 13 amino acids. Germline V CDR1 and CDR2: SEHNR, FQNEAQ (reference sequence). V was shortened by 7 bases and J by 1 base, with 11 bases between the two germline ends. CDR3 region: CASIATNSYEQYF. DNA for the CDR3: TGTGCCAGCATCGCGACAAATTCCTACGAGCAGTACTTC. Full variable domain (missing parts from reference TRBV7-9 and TRBJ2-7): DTGVSQNPRHKITKRGQNVTFRCDPISEHNRLYWYRQTLGQGPEFLTYFQNEAQLEKSRLLSDRFSAERPKGSFSTLEIQRTEQGDSAMYLCASIATNSYEQYFGPGTRLTVT.

The chain links TRBV20-1 to TRBJ1-1; no reliable D call. The V gene's germline CDR1 is DFQATT and CDR2 SNEGSKA (reference sequence). CDR3 length: 12 amino acids. The ends were cut back, 3 bases at V and 1 base at J, with 6 bases in the middle. The CDR3 sequence: CSASLPNTEAFF. The CDR3 DNA reads as TGCAGTGCTAGTCTCCCGAACACTGAAGCTTTCTTT.

The chain employs TRBV28 and TRBJ1-5; 9 bases align to TRBD1. Germline-derived CDR1 and CDR2 are MDHEN and SYDVKM. The CDR3 sequence is 15 residues long. Trimming cost V 6 bases and J 2 bases; bases outside gene matches: 5. This CDR3 is CASRNRGQGNQPQHF. Here the CDR3 DNA reads TGTGCCAGCAGAAACAGGGGGCAAGGCAATCAGCCCCAGCATTTT.

The chain links TRBV7-9 to TRBJ2-5, with D tentatively TRBD1 (6 bases). From germline, CDR1 is SEHNR and CDR2 FQNEAQ (reference sequence). This CDR3 is built from 15 residues. With 5 bases removed from V and 4 bases from J, the gap between germline ends came to 17 bases. CDR3 sequence reads: CASSRSQGRGETQYF. The CDR3 DNA reads TGTGCCAGCAGCCGCTCACAGGGTCGCGGAGAGACCCAGTACTTC. The whole variable domain, remainder taken from reference TRBV7-9 and TRBJ2-5, is DTGVSQNPRHKITKRGQNVTFRCDPISEHNRLYWYRQTLGQGPEFLTYFQNEAQLEKSRLLSDRFSAERPKGSFSTLEIQRTEQGDSAMYLCASSRSQGRGETQYFGPGTRLLVL.

The CDR3 is CASRGKGTGNEKLFF. DNA of the CDR3: TGTGCCAGCAGGGGAAAGGGGACAGGAAACGAAAAACTGTTTTTT. The chain carries TRBV28 and TRBJ1-4, with TRBD1 matching 8 bases. Germline V lookup: CDR1 MDHEN, CDR2 SYDVKM. V trimming: 6 bases; J trimming: 8 bases; junction bases outside the gene matches: 11. The CDR3 covers 15 residues.

This chain uses TRBV5-1 with TRBJ1-2; no definite D call. The CDR3 is 14 amino acids. Trimming left V 1 base short and J 0 bases short, with 7 bases between. Germline V gives CDR1 SGHRS, CDR2 YFSETQ. The CDR3, as DNA: TGCGCCAGCAGCTTGTCCGGGGCTAACTATGGCTACACCTTC. Translating gives CASSLSGANYGYTF. Together with reference TRBV5-1 and TRBJ1-2, the CDR3 gives the full variable domain: KAGVTQTPRYLIKTRGQQVTLSCSPISGHRSVSWYQQTPGQGLQFLFEYFSETQRNKGNFPGRFSGRQFSNSRSEMNVSTLELGDSALYLCASSLSGANYGYTFGSGTRLTVV.

The chain combines TRBV28 with TRBJ1-6, with a tentative D call TRBD1 (6 bases). Germline V gene data show CDR1 as MDHEN and CDR2 as SYDVKM. The CDR3 extends over 16 amino acids. Deletions cut 2 bases from V and 9 bases from J, with 17 bases between. This CDR3 reads CASSLGGAGFGSPLHF. Here the CDR3 DNA reads TGTGCCAGCAGTTTAGGGGGGGCCGGTTTTGGTTCACCCCTCCACTTT.

V usage is TRBV7-2 and J usage is TRBJ1-2; TRBD1 matches at 9 bases. The ends lost 5 bases at V and 4 bases at J; junction bases unmatched: 14. CDR1 and CDR2 (germline): SGHTA, FQGNSA. CDR3 size: 17 residues. CDR3 nucleotide sequence: TGTGCCAGCAGCCTAACGGGACAGGGTTCCCAAGGCTATGGCTACACCTTC. It translates to CASSLTGQGSQGYGYTF.

This sequence joins TRBV19 and TRBJ2-1; TRBD1 matches 7 bases. V was pared by 8 bases and J by 4 bases, with 11 bases of the junction left unmatched. Germline assignment: CDR1 LNHDA and CDR2 SQIVND (reference sequence). The CDR3 is made up of 15 amino acids. The CDR3 sequence: CASRRQGVRYNEQFF. The CDR3 DNA follows: TGTGCCAGTCGCAGACAGGGCGTACGATACAATGAGCAGTTCTTC.

The table lists this clone with a few counts. The rearrangement joins TRBV30 to TRBJ2-3, with TRBD2 matching 8 bases. V lost 4 bases, J lost 3 bases, and 3 bases stayed unmatched. The germline V gene encodes CDR1 GTSNPN and CDR2 SVGIG (reference sequence). This CDR3 has 13 amino acids. CDR3 loop: CAWTGGPTDTQYF. The CDR3 DNA sequence: TGTGCCTGGACGGGGGGGCCGACAGATACGCAGTATTTT.

The chain couples TRBV19 to TRBJ1-5; 9 bases agree with TRBD1. The CDR3 is made up of 16 amino acids. The germline V gene has CDR1 LNHDA and CDR2 SQIVND (reference sequence). Trimming removed 7 bases from V and 7 bases from J; junction bases left unmatched: 14. The CDR3 region has the DNA TGTGCCAGTATTGGGGACAGGGCAGCGGTTGGCCAGCCCCAGCATTTT. Residues: CASIGDRAAVGQPQHF.

The J gene is TRBJ1-5, the V gene TRBV6-2 or TRBV6-3; the D gene is possibly TRBD1 (6 bases). With 6 bases removed from V and 3 bases from J, the gap between germline ends came to 12 bases. Per the germline V gene, CDR1 is MNHEY and CDR2 is SVGEGT. The CDR3 is 14 residues long. CDR3 region: CASSIGQINQPQHF. CDR3 nucleotide sequence: TGTGCCAGCAGCATTGGACAGATCAATCAGCCCCAGCATTTT.

The CDR3 sequence is CASSLSGDRSSYEQYF. In DNA form, the CDR3 reads TGTGCCAGCTCACTCTCTGGAGACAGATCCTCCTACGAGCAGTACTTC. The rearrangement joins TRBV18 to TRBJ2-7; D is perhaps TRBD1 (5 bases). Germline CDR1 KGHSH, CDR2 LQKENI. Between the trimmed V and J ends, which lost 4 bases and 0 bases, there was a span of 16 bases. The CDR3 covers 16 residues.

The V gene is TRBV7-2, the J gene TRBJ2-7; D unresolved. The germline V gene encodes CDR1 SGHTA and CDR2 FQGNSA. The ends were cut back, 4 bases at V and 2 bases at J, with 3 bases in the middle. There are 11 residues in the CDR3. CDR3 sequence: CASSSAYEQYF. In DNA, the CDR3 is TGTGCCAGCAGCTCCGCCTACGAGCAGTACTTC.

This chain uses TRBV6-1 with TRBJ2-7, with 10 bases fitting TRBD1. Per germline, CDR1 MNHNS and CDR2 SASEGT. V lost 4 bases to trimming and J lost 2 bases; unmatched junction nucleotides: 8. The CDR3 runs to 16 residues. This CDR3 reads CASSGPGTGDAYEQYF. The CDR3 bases are TGTGCCAGCAGTGGCCCCGGGACAGGGGACGCCTACGAGCAGTACTTC.

This clone has a single count. The genes are TRBV6-2 or TRBV6-3 and TRBJ2-5, with 9 nucleotides matching TRBD1. Trimming cost V 7 bases and J 5 bases; bases outside gene matches: 8. CDR1 is MNHEY, CDR2 SVGEGT, per germline. This CDR3 has 14 amino acids. CDR3 sequence (DNA): TGTGCCAGCAACCCCGGGACAGGGAGGGAGACCCAGTACTTC. This translates into CASNPGTGRETQYF.

This clone showed up just a few times. The chain uses TRBV18 and TRBJ1-6; maybe TRBD1 (5 bases). The CDR3 covers 15 residues. V was trimmed by 5 bases and J by 5 bases, leaving 13 bases between them. CDR1 and CDR2 from the germline V gene are KGHSH and LQKENI. CDR3 protein: CASSAGTVNNSPLHF. CDR3 nucleotide sequence: TGTGCCAGCTCAGCAGGGACTGTAAATAATTCACCCCTCCACTTT.

This rearrangement joins TRBV2 to TRBJ1-2, with 7 bases identical to TRBD1. The CDR3 has 15 residues. Germline loops: CDR1 SNHLY, CDR2 FYNNEI. V shed 6 bases and J 7 bases; nucleotides not matched to a gene: 14. The CDR3 spells CASSDGDSLSGGYTF. The CDR3 DNA sequence: TGTGCCAGCAGCGATGGGGACAGCCTTTCAGGTGGCTACACCTTC.

The V gene is TRBV2, the J gene TRBJ2-1; the D is unclear. Per germline, CDR1 SNHLY and CDR2 FYNNEI. V lost 8 bases to trimming and J lost 3 bases, with 14 bases between them. CDR3 size: 14 residues. The CDR3 here is CASLPLTGYNEQFF. In nucleotides, the CDR3 is TGTGCCAGCTTGCCGCTGACGGGCTACAATGAGCAGTTCTTC.

This clone was seen only once. The J gene is TRBJ1-4, the V gene TRBV2, with D possibly matching TRBD1 (6 bases). The germline gives CDR1 SNHLY, CDR2 FYNNEI. The CDR3 is 15 amino acids. Trimming cost V 10 bases and J 5 bases, with 20 bases left between them. The CDR3 nucleotides read TGTGCCACCTCCCACAGGGCAGGGGAAAATGAAAAACTGTTTTTT. It encodes CATSHRAGENEKLFF.

The rearrangement links TRBV5-1 to TRBJ1-1; D might be TRBD1 (5 bases). This CDR3 region has 15 residues. V was cut by 1 base and J by 4 bases, with 14 bases left in between. The germline CDR1 and CDR2 sequences are SGHRS and YFSETQ. The CDR3 sequence is CASSLLGAGSTEAFF. The CDR3 DNA is TGCGCCAGCAGCTTGCTAGGGGCCGGGAGCACTGAAGCTTTCTTT.

The sample holds a few counts of this clone. The chain combines TRBV5-1 with TRBJ1-2, with 7 bases aligning to TRBD1. The J segment lost 3 bases and the V segment lost 2 bases, leaving 7 bases of the junction unmatched. Germline loops: CDR1 SGHRS, CDR2 YFSETQ. This CDR3 has 15 residues. The CDR3 DNA follows: TGCGCCAGCAGCTTTACAGGGGTGGAGGACTATGGCTACACCTTC. This codes for CASSFTGVEDYGYTF.